This T cell receptor beta chain was recorded in a study of CD8+ T cells in alopecia areata. Findings and caveats of the study: Lesional scalp exceeded normal scalp in clonality, especially in alopecia totalis/universalis. Mice showed clearer TCR sharing than patients did, a gap that was possibly HLA-related.

Trimming cost V 4 bases and J 6 bases, with 15 bases left between them. Germline loops: CDR1 MDHEN, CDR2 SYDVKM. CDR3 size: 14 residues. The sample holds a few counts of this clone. Its target is unknown. Treatment: oral pan-JAK inhibitor, 5-10 mg twice daily. Patients with alopecia areata provided lesional scalp punch biopsies as well as peripheral blood. As the sequencing template, cDNA was produced by extracting RNA and reverse transcribing it. Assay used: immunoSEQ multiplex PCR; TCRdb lists only in-frame clones, some missing. Among about 200,000 clones listed, around 57% were seen once. Material: CD4+ T cells sorted from blood, obtained at week 4, from a patient treated with tofacitinib. The TCR was taken from a human donor with alopecia areata. The chain carries TRBV28 and TRBJ1-2, with unresolved D. This chain's CDR3 is CASSSSVGDNGYTF. For the CDR3, the DNA is TGTGCCAGCAGTTCCTCAGTGGGAGATAATGGCTACACCTTC.